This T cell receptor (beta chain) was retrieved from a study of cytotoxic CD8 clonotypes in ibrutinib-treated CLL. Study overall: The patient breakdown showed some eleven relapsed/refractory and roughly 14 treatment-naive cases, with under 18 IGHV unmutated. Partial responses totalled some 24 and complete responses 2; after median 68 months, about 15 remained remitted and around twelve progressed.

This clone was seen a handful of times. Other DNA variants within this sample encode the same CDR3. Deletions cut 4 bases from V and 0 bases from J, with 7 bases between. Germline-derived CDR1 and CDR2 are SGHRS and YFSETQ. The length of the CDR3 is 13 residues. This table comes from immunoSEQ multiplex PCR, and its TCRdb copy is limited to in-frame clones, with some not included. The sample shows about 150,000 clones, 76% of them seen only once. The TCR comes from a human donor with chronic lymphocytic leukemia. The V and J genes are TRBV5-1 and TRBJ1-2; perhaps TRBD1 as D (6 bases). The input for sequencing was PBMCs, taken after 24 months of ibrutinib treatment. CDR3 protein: CASSPGANYGYTF. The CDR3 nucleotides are TGCGCCAGCAGCCCAGGGGCTAACTATGGCTACACCTTC.